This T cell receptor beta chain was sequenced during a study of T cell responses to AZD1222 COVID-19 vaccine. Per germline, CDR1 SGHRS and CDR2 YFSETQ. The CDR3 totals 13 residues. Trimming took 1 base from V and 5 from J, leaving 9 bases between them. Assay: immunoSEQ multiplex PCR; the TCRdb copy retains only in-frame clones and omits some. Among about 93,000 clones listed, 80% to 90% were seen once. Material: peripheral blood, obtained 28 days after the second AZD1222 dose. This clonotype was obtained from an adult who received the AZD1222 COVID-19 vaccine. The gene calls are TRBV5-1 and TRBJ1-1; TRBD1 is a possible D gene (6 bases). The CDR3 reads CASSLSGETEAFF. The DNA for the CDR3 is TGCGCCAGCAGCTTGTCAGGGGAGACTGAAGCTTTCTTT.